The clone carrying this TCR beta chain was seen many times. This sample stems from a study of kidney transplant recipient with SARS-CoV-2 infection. TCRdb reprocessed the reads via MiXCR and lists one record per CDR3 protein. The repertoire holds 200,000 to 300,000 distinct CDR3 sequences, with 29% as singletons. V was clipped by 1 base and J by 3 bases; unmatched bases: 0. Germline loops: CDR1 PRHDT, CDR2 FYEKMQ (reference sequence). The CDR3 contains 14 residues. The origin of this receptor is a male patient aged 25-45 years who had COVID-19 and was a kidney transplant recipient. The graft donor may have given rise to some T cells. V and J are TRBV13 and TRBJ2-4, with 7 nucleotides matching TRBD1. This material consisted of a blood sample, taken at baseline and between days 110 and 120 from a kidney transplant recipient. This CDR3 reads CASSLAGGKNIQYF. CDR3 in DNA: TGTGCCAGCAGCTTAGCAGGGGGCAAAAACATTCAGTACTTC.